The following is a TCR beta chain sequence with its context. Its antigen is not known. Each sample had at least 6 million PBMCs isolated. The data stem from a study of blood T cells in healthy people across ages. Study-level results: Greater diversity and more naive CD4+ cells were seen in long-lived donors than in aged donors. Naive and antigen-experienced cells could not be conclusively compared, given unsorted PBMCs.

The authors ran a second PCR of about 7 to 11 cycles using a sample-barcoded 5' primer and a J-beta primer mix. In TCRdb, the 5' RACE reads were re-called with MiXCR into one record per CDR3 protein. Seen here are about 900,000 distinct CDR3 sequences, approximately 49% observed once, and the top ten hold roughly an eighth. CDR1 and CDR2 from the germline V gene are SQVTM and ANQGSEA. Germline trimming cut 6 bases from V and 4 bases from J; bases unmatched to any gene: 6. The CDR3 is made up of 13 amino acids. Sequences were obtained from blood. The clonotype comes from a man younger than 40 in good health. V usage is TRBV29-1 and J usage is TRBJ2-1; 7 bases are a match to TRBD2. CDR3 nucleotide sequence: TGCAGCGTCGACCCAGCGGGGTACAATGAGCAGTTCTTC. The encoded protein is CSVDPAGYNEQFF.